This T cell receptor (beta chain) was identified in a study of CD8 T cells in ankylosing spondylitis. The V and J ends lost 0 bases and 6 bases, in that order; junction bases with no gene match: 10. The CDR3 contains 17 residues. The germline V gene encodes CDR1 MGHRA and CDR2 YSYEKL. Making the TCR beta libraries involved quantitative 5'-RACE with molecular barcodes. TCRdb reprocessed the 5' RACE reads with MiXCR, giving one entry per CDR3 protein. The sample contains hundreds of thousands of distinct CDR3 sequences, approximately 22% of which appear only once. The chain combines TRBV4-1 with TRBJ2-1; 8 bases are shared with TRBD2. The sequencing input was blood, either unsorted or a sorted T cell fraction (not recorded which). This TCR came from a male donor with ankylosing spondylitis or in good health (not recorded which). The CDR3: CASSQDPGLGWVNEQFF. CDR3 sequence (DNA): TGCGCCAGCAGCCAAGATCCGGGACTAGGCTGGGTCAATGAGCAGTTCTTC.